The present TCR beta chain was sequenced within a study of glioma-infiltrating T cells. At the level of the study: Low-grade gliomas were grade II; glioblastomas were grade IV at initial diagnosis. Before surgery, glioma patients received dexamethasone for at most six days. About 920,000 peripheral T cells were targeted at 4.5- to 10-fold coverage.

Amplification of TCR alpha and beta CDR3 regions from RNA used iRepertoire nested multiplex PCR. TCRdb itself ran the multiplex PCR reads through MiXCR, one entry per CDR3 protein. The data contain 300,000 to 400,000 distinct CDR3 sequences, about two fifths of them singletons. Trimming removed 7 bases at V and 3 bases at J, with 22 bases between. Germline V CDR1 and CDR2: MDHEN, SYDVKM. This CDR3 is 16 amino acids long. This receptor was taken from a human donor with low-grade glioma or glioblastoma, undergoing nonglioma brain surgery, or in good health (not recorded which). The rearrangement links TRBV28 to TRBJ2-7; D unclear. What was sequenced was glioma tissue, nonneoplastic brain tissue, or PBMCs (not recorded which). The CDR3 is CASNSDRLHLVYEQYF. DNA of the CDR3: TGTGCCAGCAATTCGGACCGGCTACACCTTGTCTACGAGCAGTACTTC.